These T cell receptor beta chains were read from a single sample in a study of shared clonotypes between healthy human individuals. TCRdb's copy holds only in-frame clones and misses some; the assay was immunoSEQ multiplex PCR. This sample has roughly 1 million clones; around 78% occur once, and the top ten carry 0.4% to 0.55%. Sequenced material: memory CD4+ T cells from PBMCs. These receptors all come from a young man in good health. Some clones in this sample may be carry-over from other donors' samples. CDR3s include the opening cysteine and the closing phenylalanine or tryptophan. D genes are given only for firm matches. For some rows the clone size is stated as once, few or many, or as a class when expanded; others skip it.

CDR3aa | CDR3nt | abundance | v_gene | d_gene | j_gene
CASSPRPMSPKGLPEAFF | TGTGCCAGCTCACCACGCCCGATGTCCCCGAAAGGCTTACCTGAAGCTTTCTTT | . | TRBV18 | . | TRBJ1-1
CASSGTGGGGDQPQHF | TGTGCCAGCAGTGGGACAGGGGGCGGTGGCGATCAGCCCCAGCATTTT | once | TRBV6-6 | TRBD1 | TRBJ1-5
CASSYQKSVDTQYF | TGTGCCAGCAGTTATCAGAAGTCCGTCGATACGCAGTATTTT | . | TRBV6-5 | . | TRBJ2-3
CASSQWGENSNQPQHF | TGTGCCAGTAGTCAATGGGGGGAAAATAGCAATCAGCCCCAGCATTTT | . | TRBV19 | . | TRBJ1-5
CASSEALGRTTGELFF | TGTGCCAGCAGTGAAGCGTTGGGACGTACCACCGGGGAGCTGTTTTTT | . | TRBV6-1 | . | TRBJ2-2
CASSESRTSGLSGGNEQFF | TGCGCCAGCAGTGAGTCGAGGACTAGCGGGCTCTCCGGTGGCAATGAGCAGTTCTTC | . | TRBV10-1 | TRBD2 | TRBJ2-1
CASSLTSGTYNEQFF | TGTGCCAGCAGCTTGACTAGCGGGACCTACAATGAGCAGTTCTTC | . | TRBV5-4 | TRBD2 | TRBJ2-1
CASSPLDRGRYTNSPLHF | TGTGCCAGCAGCCCTCTAGACAGGGGGCGATACACCAATTCACCCCTCCACTTT | few | TRBV7-6 | TRBD1 | TRBJ1-6
CASSLEQGEDTQYF | TGCGCCAGCAGCTTGGAACAGGGTGAAGATACGCAGTATTTT | . | TRBV5-1 | . | TRBJ2-3
CASSPRWSGRNTIYF | TGTGCCAGCAGCCCGAGGTGGTCGGGAAGAAACACCATATATTTT | . | TRBV5-6 | . | TRBJ1-3
CASSLARGETQYF | TGTGCCAGCAGCTTAGCGCGAGGGGAGACCCAGTACTTC | . | TRBV7-2 | . | TRBJ2-5
CASSLGTSGTDTQYF | TGTGCCAGCAGCTTGGGGACTAGCGGTACAGATACGCAGTATTTT | . | TRBV5-4 | TRBD2 | TRBJ2-3
CASSQEPSGRVPTGELFF | TGCGCCAGCAGCCAAGAGCCTAGCGGGAGAGTCCCCACCGGGGAGCTGTTTTTT | . | TRBV4-3 | TRBD2 | TRBJ2-2
CASSVGTGSSYEQYF | TGTGCCAGCAGCGTAGGAACAGGGAGCTCCTACGAGCAGTACTTC | . | TRBV9 | . | TRBJ2-7
CASSMRDGAFF | TGTGCCAGCAGCATGAGGGACGGAGCTTTCTTT | . | TRBV6-6 | . | TRBJ1-1
CASSLSTGGSEQFF | TGTGCCAGCAGCTTAAGCACAGGGGGCTCTGAGCAGTTCTTC | . | TRBV7-9 | TRBD1 | TRBJ2-1
CASSVASGGFGDIQYF | TGTGCCAGCAGCGTAGCTAGCGGGGGGTTTGGAGACATTCAGTACTTC | . | TRBV9 | TRBD2 | TRBJ2-4
CASSPTGYGELFF | TGTGCCAGCTCACCAACAGGGTACGGGGAGCTGTTTTTT | . | TRBV18 | . | TRBJ2-2
CASSQIRSGQGALNTEAFF | TGTGCCAGCAGCCAGATCCGGTCGGGACAGGGGGCACTGAACACTGAAGCTTTCTTT | . | TRBV4-2 | TRBD1 | TRBJ1-1
CASSLPTSGRENEQFF | TGTGCCAGCAGCTTGCCGACTAGCGGGAGAGAAAATGAGCAGTTCTTC | . | TRBV11-3 | TRBD2 | TRBJ2-1
CANKHRANANTGELFF | TGTGCCAACAAGCACCGAGCGAACGCGAACACCGGGGAGCTGTTTTTT | . | TRBV2 | . | TRBJ2-2
CASSSGLTQPQHF | TGTGCCAGCAGCTCAGGGCTGACCCAGCCCCAGCATTTT | once | TRBV5-8 | . | TRBJ1-5
CASSIGWRGLKNIQYF | TGTGCCAGTAGTATAGGATGGAGGGGGCTAAAAAACATTCAGTACTTC | . | TRBV19 | . | TRBJ2-4
CASSPFGNNNEKLFF | TGTGCCAGCAGTCCTTTCGGGAACAATAATGAAAAACTGTTTTTT | . | TRBV9 | . | TRBJ1-4
CASSFFEVTLQETQYF | TGTGCCAGCAGCTTCTTCGAGGTTACTCTTCAAGAGACCCAGTACTTC | . | TRBV5-6 | . | TRBJ2-5
CASSVGLAGGTDTQYF | TGTGCCAGCAGCGTAGGACTAGCGGGAGGCACAGATACGCAGTATTTT | . | TRBV7-9 | TRBD2 | TRBJ2-3
CAWSGSNQPQHF | TGTGCCTGGAGTGGGAGCAATCAGCCCCAGCATTTC | . | TRBV30 | . | TRBJ1-5
CASSDILAGDNNEQFF | TGTGCCAGTAGCGATATACTAGCGGGAGATAATAATGAGCAGTTCTTC | . | TRBV19 | TRBD2 | TRBJ2-1
CASGREGGLYEQYF | TGTGCCAGCGGTCGGGAAGGGGGACTATACGAGCAGTACTTC | . | TRBV2 | . | TRBJ2-7
CASSRDGSETQYF | TGTGCCAGCTCACGAGACGGGTCGGAGACCCAGTACTTC | . | TRBV18 | . | TRBJ2-5
CASSKEGHQNTGELFF | TGTGCCAGCAGCAAAGAGGGGCACCAGAACACCGGGGAGCTGTTTTTT | . | TRBV21-1 | . | TRBJ2-2
CAWRGDRVQTQYF | TGTGCCTGGAGGGGGGACAGGGTCCAGACCCAGTACTTC | once | TRBV30 | TRBD1 | TRBJ2-5
CASGLVRGGMYEQFF | TGTGCTAGTGGTTTGGTACGGGGCGGGATGTATGAGCAGTTCTTC | . | TRBV12-5 | . | TRBJ2-1
CASSPRTLDTGELFF | TGTGCCAGCTCACCTCGGACCTTAGACACCGGGGAGCTGTTTTTT | . | TRBV18 | . | TRBJ2-2